This is a list of T cell receptor beta chains from one sample in a study of blood T cell repertoires in COVID-19. Clones were sequenced by immunoSEQ multiplex PCR, and TCRdb holds only the in-frame ones, with some missing. The sample includes some 260,000 clones, roughly 84% of them seen just once. The sequenced sample consisted of peripheral blood. These receptors originate from a woman younger than 35 with acute or convalescent COVID-19. CDR3s include the opening cysteine and the closing phenylalanine or tryptophan. The D gene is left open where the match is weak.

d_call j_call v_call cdr3_aa
TRBD2 TRBJ2-1 TRBV10-3 CAISDGAGRSNEQFF
NA TRBJ1-1 TRBV3-1/TRBV3-2 CASSHWGGNRTEAFF
TRBD1 TRBJ2-7 TRBV18 CASSPQGQGARYEQYF
TRBD2 TRBJ2-1 TRBV11-2 CASSSGTSWNNEQFF
TRBD1 TRBJ2-4 TRBV7-9 CASSLVLQGATKNIQYF
NA TRBJ1-4 TRBV10-2 CASSQQGANEKLFF
TRBD1 TRBJ1-6 TRBV7-9 CASSPGQGRAPLHF
TRBD2 TRBJ2-2 TRBV7-2 CASSPWTSGRSTGELFF
TRBD2 TRBJ2-3 TRBV4-1 CASSRGFGGDGTDTQYF
TRBD1 TRBJ2-7 TRBV7-2 CASSPSGQGGLKQYF
NA TRBJ2-5 TRBV7-2 CASSLIPETQYF
NA TRBJ2-7 TRBV28 CASRPGSALDEQYF
NA TRBJ2-7 TRBV28 CASIDGGSSSYEQYF
NA TRBJ2-7 TRBV10-2 CASGRGGEQYF
NA TRBJ2-1 TRBV2 CASRADSYNEQFF
NA TRBJ2-2 TRBV5-5 CASSFSQGNTGELFF
NA TRBJ1-3 TRBV18 CASSPGHPPGNTIYF
TRBD1 TRBJ2-4 TRBV6-1 CASSVNKPGQGIKNIQYF
NA TRBJ1-5 TRBV2 CASSVQGLGNQPQHF
NA TRBJ1-3 TRBV7-9 CASSSGPGNTIYF
TRBD1 TRBJ2-5 TRBV6-5 CASSRPRTGAETQYF
NA TRBJ2-7 TRBV6-5 CASSYGVGDPQYF
NA TRBJ2-7 TRBV7-2 CASSFSYSTMGEQYF
NA TRBJ2-2 TRBV27 CASSGGFTGELFF
NA TRBJ1-6 TRBV6-2/TRBV6-3 CASSYTRVFNSPLHF
TRBD2 TRBJ2-1 TRBV7-9 CASSLGLAGGNEQFF
NA TRBJ1-2 TRBV30 CAWSLGINYGYTF